What follows describes a single TCR beta chain. Both 60 Vbeta primers and 13 Jbeta primers went into the PCR. Only in-frame clones appear in the TCRdb table, and some are missing; sequencing was by immunoSEQ multiplex PCR. The sample lists fewer than 200,000 clones, roughly 80% occurring once. This entry comes from a study of cytomegalovirus exposure and HLA in healthy donors. Trimming took 3 bases from V and 4 from J; bases not matched to a gene: 7. The CDR3 is 16 residues long. CDR1 is MNHEY, CDR2 SMNVEV, per germline (reference sequence). The sequence was obtained from a female donor in good health and CMV-seronegative. The V gene is TRBV27, the J gene TRBJ2-5; 11 positions agree with TRBD2. The sequenced material came from PBMCs. CDR3 coding DNA: TGTGCCAGCAGTTTCTTTAGCGGGGGGGCCCTAGAGACCCAGTACTTC. Encoded protein: CASSFFSGGALETQYF.